These T cell receptor beta chains were read from a single sample in a study of blood T cell repertoires in COVID-19. Clones were sequenced by immunoSEQ multiplex PCR, and TCRdb holds only the in-frame ones, with some missing. The profile shows hundreds of thousands of clones, approximately 90% of them singletons. Specimen: peripheral blood. These receptors came from a woman aged 50 to 60 with COVID-19, enrolled during active disease. CDR3s include the opening cysteine and the closing phenylalanine or tryptophan. The order of the fields is D gene, clone size, J gene, V gene, CDR3 DNA, CDR3 protein. The D gene is left open where the match is weak. Clone size is shown for a subset of rows, as once, few, many or a class of expanded clone.

d_call: .; clone_size: .; j_call: TRBJ2-7; v_call: TRBV5-4; cdr3_nt: TGTGCCAGCAGCAAGGACAGCCTCTACGAGCAGTACTTC; cdr3_aa: CASSKDSLYEQYF
d_call: .; clone_size: .; j_call: TRBJ1-3; v_call: TRBV21-1; cdr3_nt: TGTGCCAGCAGCAAGGAATTGGGGGGGCGCGGAAACACCATATATTTT; cdr3_aa: CASSKELGGRGNTIYF
d_call: .; clone_size: .; j_call: TRBJ2-3; v_call: TRBV7-2; cdr3_nt: TGTGCCAGCAGCAGAAACGCGGCGGAAACAGATACGCAGTATTTT; cdr3_aa: CASSRNAAETDTQYF
d_call: .; clone_size: .; j_call: TRBJ2-7; v_call: TRBV24-1; cdr3_nt: TGTGCCACCAGTGATCCCCGAGGGTCCTACGAGCAGTACTTC; cdr3_aa: CATSDPRGSYEQYF
d_call: .; clone_size: once; j_call: TRBJ1-2; v_call: TRBV6-4; cdr3_nt: TGTGCCAGCAGTGACGGCAACAACTATGGCTACACCTTC; cdr3_aa: CASSDGNNYGYTF
d_call: TRBD2; clone_size: .; j_call: TRBJ2-3; v_call: TRBV12-3/TRBV12-4; cdr3_nt: TGTGCCAGCCGCGGGGGGCTCGGTACGCAGTATTTT; cdr3_aa: CASRGGLGTQYF
d_call: TRBD1; clone_size: few; j_call: TRBJ1-1; v_call: TRBV7-2; cdr3_nt: TGTGCCAGCAGCCCGCGGCAGGGGGCAATGAACACTGAAGCTTTCTTT; cdr3_aa: CASSPRQGAMNTEAFF
d_call: TRBD1; clone_size: .; j_call: TRBJ2-7; v_call: TRBV27; cdr3_nt: TGTGCCAGCAGTAGAACAGGGGGGCCGGCCTACGAGCAGTACTTC; cdr3_aa: CASSRTGGPAYEQYF
d_call: .; clone_size: once; j_call: TRBJ1-5; v_call: TRBV27; cdr3_nt: TGTGCCAGCAGTTCTCCCTATAGCAATCAGCCCCAGCATTTT; cdr3_aa: CASSSPYSNQPQHF
d_call: TRBD1; clone_size: few; j_call: TRBJ2-1; v_call: TRBV6-6; cdr3_nt: TGTGCCAGCGGGCGGGCAGGGGGCAATGAGCAGTTCTTC; cdr3_aa: CASGRAGGNEQFF
d_call: TRBD1; clone_size: .; j_call: TRBJ2-7; v_call: TRBV27; cdr3_nt: TGTGCCAGCAGGGACAGGGAAACTCACGAGCAGTACTTC; cdr3_aa: CASRDRETHEQYF
d_call: TRBD1; clone_size: .; j_call: TRBJ1-5; v_call: TRBV5-5; cdr3_nt: TGTGCCAGCAGCTTGTCGGGACAGCTCAATCAGCCCCAGCATTTT; cdr3_aa: CASSLSGQLNQPQHF
d_call: .; clone_size: .; j_call: TRBJ1-3; v_call: TRBV4-2; cdr3_nt: TGTGCCAGCAGCCAAGATCCGGGGGGCCACACCATATATTTT; cdr3_aa: CASSQDPGGHTIYF
d_call: .; clone_size: .; j_call: TRBJ1-2; v_call: TRBV5-4; cdr3_nt: TGTGCCAGCCAATTCAGGGAGGGCAACTATGGCTACACCTTC; cdr3_aa: CASQFREGNYGYTF
d_call: TRBD1; clone_size: few; j_call: TRBJ2-7; v_call: TRBV7-9; cdr3_nt: TGTGCCAGCAGCCTCGGACAGGATGCGCAGTACTTC; cdr3_aa: CASSLGQDAQYF
d_call: .; clone_size: .; j_call: TRBJ2-1; v_call: TRBV7-9; cdr3_nt: TGTGCCAGCAGCTTAGCGGGCGGGGCCACGTATGAGCAGTTCTTC; cdr3_aa: CASSLAGGATYEQFF
d_call: TRBD1; clone_size: .; j_call: TRBJ2-2; v_call: TRBV2; cdr3_nt: TGTGCCAGCAGTGAAGCTTTCCAGGGGGCGGGCACCGGGGAGCTGTTTTTT; cdr3_aa: CASSEAFQGAGTGELFF
d_call: TRBD1; clone_size: .; j_call: TRBJ2-1; v_call: TRBV30; cdr3_nt: TGTGCCTGGAGTTGGGACAGCTACAATGAGCAGTTCTTC; cdr3_aa: CAWSWDSYNEQFF
d_call: TRBD2; clone_size: .; j_call: TRBJ2-3; v_call: TRBV9; cdr3_nt: TGTGCCAGCAGCGTAGAGCGGGGGGGGAGCACAGATACGCAGTATTTT; cdr3_aa: CASSVERGGSTDTQYF
d_call: .; clone_size: .; j_call: TRBJ1-6; v_call: TRBV30; cdr3_nt: TGTGCCACCTCAAGGGGGACGGCCTATAATTCACCCCTCCACTTT; cdr3_aa: CATSRGTAYNSPLHF
d_call: .; clone_size: .; j_call: TRBJ1-1; v_call: TRBV7-3; cdr3_nt: TGTGCCAGCAGCGAGGACTCCCTTGGGCCTGAAGCTTTCTTT; cdr3_aa: CASSEDSLGPEAFF
d_call: TRBD2; clone_size: .; j_call: TRBJ2-5; v_call: TRBV5-6; cdr3_nt: TGTGCCAGCAGCTTGCCCCTAGCGGGGGGAGAGACCCAGTACTTC; cdr3_aa: CASSLPLAGGETQYF
d_call: .; clone_size: .; j_call: TRBJ1-5; v_call: TRBV12-3/TRBV12-4; cdr3_nt: TGTGCCAGCAGTCTCCCCTATCAGCCCCAGCATTTT; cdr3_aa: CASSLPYQPQHF
d_call: .; clone_size: .; j_call: TRBJ2-1; v_call: TRBV10-2; cdr3_nt: TGCGCCAGCAGTGAAGCAGGGTCTTACAATGAGCAGTTCTTC; cdr3_aa: CASSEAGSYNEQFF
d_call: .; clone_size: .; j_call: TRBJ1-1; v_call: TRBV6-1; cdr3_nt: TGTGCCAGCAGTGAAAACCTCGGCACTGAAGCTTTCTTT; cdr3_aa: CASSENLGTEAFF
d_call: TRBD1; clone_size: .; j_call: TRBJ1-1; v_call: TRBV29-1; cdr3_nt: TGCAGCGTCCAACAGGGGCCGAGCACTGAAGCTTTCTTT; cdr3_aa: CSVQQGPSTEAFF